This T cell receptor (beta chain) derives from a study of immune evolution from preneoplasia to lung adenocarcinoma. The V gene lost 3 bases and the J gene lost 7 bases, with 10 bases spanning the gap. This CDR3 comprises 14 residues. The germline gives CDR1 SNHLY, CDR2 FYNNEI. Assay used: immunoSEQ multiplex PCR; TCRdb lists only in-frame clones, some missing. The sample lists 4,000 to 5,500 clones; more than 60% were seen once. Sequencing was carried out using FFPE minimally invasive lung adenocarcinoma tissue. The chain is built from TRBV2 and TRBJ1-6; D may be TRBD1 (5 bases). This sequence was found in a person between 50 and 69 years old with lung adenocarcinoma. CDR3 sequence: CASSDTGWNSPLHF. As DNA, the CDR3 is TGTGCCAGCAGTGATACAGGCTGGAATTCACCCCTCCACTTT.